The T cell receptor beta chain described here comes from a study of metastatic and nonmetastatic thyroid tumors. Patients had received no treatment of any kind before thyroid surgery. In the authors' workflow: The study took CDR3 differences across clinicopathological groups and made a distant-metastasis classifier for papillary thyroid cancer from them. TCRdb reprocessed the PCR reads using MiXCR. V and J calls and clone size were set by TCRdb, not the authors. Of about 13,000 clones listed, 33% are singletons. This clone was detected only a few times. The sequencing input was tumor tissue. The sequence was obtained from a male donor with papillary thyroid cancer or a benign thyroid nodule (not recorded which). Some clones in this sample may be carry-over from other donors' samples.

The CDR3 DNA reads as TGTGCCAGCAGTGAAGTGGGAGAACGAGGCAACTATGGCTACACCTTC. Protein: CASSEVGERGNYGYTF. This chain uses TRBV2 with TRBJ1-2; D not certain. This CDR3 spans 16 amino acids. Germline lookup yields CDR1 SNHLY and CDR2 FYNNEI. Trimming cost V 1 base and J 2 bases, with 14 bases left between them.